This TCR beta chain was profiled in a study of Graves' ophthalmopathy and Graves' hyperthyroidism. Study-level findings and limits: The model flagged ophthalmopathy progression at 65% to 71% sensitivity and 72% to 85% specificity. Clonotypes were expanded in thyroid at above 0.001 frequency, and most also appeared in blood. Using a 13-signature model, the authors split ophthalmopathy from stable hyperthyroidism, with about 90% sensitivity and 80% to 84% specificity.

As for this clonotype: The target antigen is unknown.

Using RNA transcripts, the TCR beta CDR3 regions were amplified. First-round RT-PCR relied on HTBI primers, and a second-round multiplex PCR came next. TCRdb fed the multiplex PCR reads into MiXCR, producing one record per CDR3 protein. In the table there are 740,000 or so distinct CDR3 sequences, 35% to 50% of which are singletons. In germline, CDR1 is SQVTM, CDR2 ANQGSEA. This CDR3 has 13 amino acids. Trimming took 7 bases from V and 2 from J; bases not matched to a gene: 6. The chain links TRBV29-1 to TRBJ2-3; 7 bases agree with TRBD1. The specimen was peripheral blood. The receptor's source is an adult man with Graves' ophthalmopathy. The CDR3 region has the DNA TGCAGCGCTAGGGACAGAAACACAGATACGCAGTATTTT. Protein product: CSARDRNTDTQYF.